This TCR beta chain was observed in a study of T cells in Graves' hyperthyroidism and ophthalmopathy. Whole-study context: Staff took peripheral blood when the initial diagnosis was made, before any treatment began.

In this sample, this clonotype turned up many times. Antigen specificity is unknown. Stable Graves' hyperthyroidism meant no ophthalmopathy progression within 18 months. Lactation, pregnancy, other autoimmune disease or uncontrolled infection led to exclusion of patients. Study results and limitations: Ophthalmopathy was separated from stable hyperthyroidism by a 13 V-J model.

Germline V lookup: CDR1 DFQATT, CDR2 SNEGSKA (reference sequence). The CDR3 spans 15 residues. Trimming took 0 bases from V and 0 from J, leaving 9 bases between them. Amplification of TCR beta CDR3 regions used RNA as the template. The HTBI primer set was used in a first-round RT-PCR of the TCR CDR3. A single record per CDR3 protein comes from TCRdb applying MiXCR to the multiplex PCR reads. The sample lists around 100,000 distinct CDR3 sequences; around 50% were seen once. Input material: blood. This TCR was sampled from a man aged 35 to 55 with Graves' hyperthyroidism. The chain employs TRBV20-1 and TRBJ2-1, with D hard to call. The chain's CDR3 is CSARDPSISYNEQFF. The DNA of the CDR3 is TGCAGTGCTAGAGATCCTTCTATCTCCTACAATGAGCAGTTCTTC.